This TCR beta chain was identified in a study of cytomegalovirus exposure and HLA in healthy donors. Points on this clone: Its antigen is unknown.

PCR was performed using 60 Vbeta and 13 Jbeta primers. The protocol was immunoSEQ multiplex PCR, while the TCRdb copy is restricted to in-frame clones and leaves out a portion. Among tens of thousands of clones, approximately 74% were seen once, and the ten largest hold approximately 5.7%. Study-level results: As was reported, the classifier diagnosed cytomegalovirus status with high specificity and sensitivity.

This CDR3 comprises 15 residues. CDR1 is SGHRS, CDR2 YFSETQ, per germline. J gave up 0 bases and V 3 bases, and 4 bases lay outside the gene matches. The source is a woman aged 45 to 65 in good health and CMV-seropositive. Input material: PBMCs. The chain recombines TRBV5-1 with TRBJ2-7; 9 nucleotides match TRBD1. Written as DNA, the CDR3 is TGCGCCAGCAGCTCCCGGACAGGGGTCTCCTACGAGCAGTACTTC. Translated, it gives CASSSRTGVSYEQYF.